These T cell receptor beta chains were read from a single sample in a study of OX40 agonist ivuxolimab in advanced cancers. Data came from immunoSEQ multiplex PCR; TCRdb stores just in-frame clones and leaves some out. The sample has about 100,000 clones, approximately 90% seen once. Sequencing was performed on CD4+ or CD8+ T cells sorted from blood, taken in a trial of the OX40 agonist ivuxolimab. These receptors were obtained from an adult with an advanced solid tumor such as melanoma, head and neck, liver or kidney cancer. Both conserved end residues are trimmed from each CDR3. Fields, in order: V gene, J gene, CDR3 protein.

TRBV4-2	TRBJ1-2	ASSQERLNYGYT
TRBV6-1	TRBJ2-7	ASSEDLFWGGGTNEQY
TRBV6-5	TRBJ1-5	ASSYGVSQPQH
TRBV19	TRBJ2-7	ASSSGREQY
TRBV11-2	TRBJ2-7	ASSLVGTVGSYEQY
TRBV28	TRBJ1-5	ASSPRGVGNQPQH
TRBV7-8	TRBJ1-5	ASSLVGGDRGTVQPQH
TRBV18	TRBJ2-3	ASSSTSTDTQY
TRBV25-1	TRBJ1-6	ASSDTSNNSPLH
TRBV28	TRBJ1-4	ASRRPPGTGGEKLF
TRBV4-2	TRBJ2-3	ASRPLGTSRNHASTDTQY
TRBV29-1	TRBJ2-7	SASDGKWSYEQY
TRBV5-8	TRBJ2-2	ASSLSPTSGRYTGELF
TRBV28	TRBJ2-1	ASSLDRGRDEQF
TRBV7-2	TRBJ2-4	ASSPWTSGRALN
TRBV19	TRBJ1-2	ASSKRQGANYGYT
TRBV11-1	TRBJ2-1	ATRGIYNEQF
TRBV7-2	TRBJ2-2	ASRRVRGELF
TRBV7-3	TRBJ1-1	ASRSTGESTEAF
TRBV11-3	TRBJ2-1	ASSLVLGQVYNEQF
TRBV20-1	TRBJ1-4	SARTDEKLF
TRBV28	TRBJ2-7	ASSLGQGLAGYNGYEQY
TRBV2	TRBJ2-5	ASRTGTGVQTQY
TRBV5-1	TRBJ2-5	ASRAGVAGGETQY
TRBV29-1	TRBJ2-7	SVGSGPYYEQY
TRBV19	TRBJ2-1	ASSMRAGNSYNEQF
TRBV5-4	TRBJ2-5	ASSSGVVGPETQY
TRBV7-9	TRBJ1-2	ASSQGDGSYYGYT
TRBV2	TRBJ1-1	ASKWWDTGFEAF
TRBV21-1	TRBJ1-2	ASSKDGGRNVNYGYT
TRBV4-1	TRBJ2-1	ASSPRTGRNEQF
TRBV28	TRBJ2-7	ASSLRSGEQY
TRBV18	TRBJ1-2	ASSPGTGSNYGYT
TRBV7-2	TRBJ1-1	ASSFSNTEAF
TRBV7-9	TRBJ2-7	ASSPLGLAGEEQY
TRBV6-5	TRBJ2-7	ASSGGAGGYEQY
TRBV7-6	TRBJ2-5	ASSRIAGVETQY
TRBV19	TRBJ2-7	ASSPSTGVEQY
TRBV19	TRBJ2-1	ASSRVAGVIYNEQF
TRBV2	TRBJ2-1	ASTLLAGAEQF
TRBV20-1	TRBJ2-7	SAYSDEQY
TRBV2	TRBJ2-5	ASTAGSRQETQY
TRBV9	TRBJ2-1	ASSAVGTSVFNEQF
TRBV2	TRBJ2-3	AQSRDTDTQY
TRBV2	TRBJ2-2	ASTGTGGSGELF
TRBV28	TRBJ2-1	ASSSLGGTSYNEQF
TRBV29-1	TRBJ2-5	SVDTGWETQY
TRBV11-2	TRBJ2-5	ASTPAGGETQY
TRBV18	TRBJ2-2	ASSPPGPNTGELF